This T cell receptor (beta chain) was identified in a study of T cell clones after liver transplantation. Study-wide background: Pre-transplant mixed lymphocyte reactions yielded third-party-reactive TCRbeta sequences as comparators for graft-donor-reactive sequences. Without induction therapy, subjects received standard immunosuppression until 12-24 months post-transplant.

With regard to this clone: The antigen remains unidentified.

Data came from immunoSEQ multiplex PCR; TCRdb stores just in-frame clones and leaves some out. Altogether around 78,000 clones are present, around 78% being singletons, with the ten largest covering roughly 2.8%. The CDR3 has 14 residues. V was shortened by 7 bases and J by 0 bases, with 13 bases between the two germline ends. Germline loops: CDR1 ENHRY, CDR2 SYGVKD. Findings of the study overall: Small, mixed patient groups and varying post-transplant times limit these conclusions.

Unstimulated PBMCs were sorted into CD3+CD4+ and CD3+CD8+ populations. V and J are TRBV10-3 and TRBJ2-7, with unresolved D. Specimen: CD4+ T cells from blood, collected at the 22-month timepoint. The TCR comes from a human patient who received a liver transplant. Some T cells may be provided by the graft donor. CDR3 residues: CAIKVMTNSYEQYF. CDR3 DNA: TGTGCCATCAAAGTAATGACGAACTCCTACGAGCAGTACTTC.